This T cell receptor (beta chain) was documented in a study of T cells after somatic rescue of genetic block. CDR1 is SNHLY and CDR2 is FYNNEI in the germline V gene. Trimming pared 4 bases from V and 10 bases from J, leaving 20 bases between. The length of the CDR3 is 15 residues. This clone was counted a single time. The method was immunoSEQ multiplex PCR; TCRdb's version includes in-frame clones alone and lacks a portion of them. Of 67,000 or so clones in the sample, approximately 91% are singletons; the top ten hold around 2.8%. The genes are TRBV2 and TRBJ2-1, with D possibly TRBD1 on 6 matching bases. The receptor comes from a man in his thirties or forties. The sequencing sample was made of peripheral blood mononuclear cells (PBMCs). The CDR3 nucleotides read TGTGCCAGCAGTGCCCCTCAAAGAGGGGGTAAAGAGCAGTTCTTC. It specifies CASSAPQRGGKEQFF.